This TCR beta chain was captured by sequencing in a study of blood T cell repertoires in COVID-19. Overall study context: Sources were T cells, B-cell-depleted T cells, or PBMCs; the material itself was cDNA or gDNA.

With 3 bases clipped from V and 7 bases from J, the junction kept 6 bases outside the gene matches. The CDR3 contains 15 residues. Looked up from germline, CDR1 is SGHTA and CDR2 is FQGTGA. Here immunoSEQ multiplex PCR was the method, and the copy in TCRdb shows in-frame clones only, minus some. The table lists a few hundred thousand clones, about 90% of them singletons. Sequences were obtained from peripheral blood. The chain links TRBV7-3 to TRBJ1-6; 7 nucleotides line up with TRBD1. This TCR was sampled from a man aged 40-49 years with acute or convalescent COVID-19. Here the CDR3 reads CASSFQGGYNSPLHF. CDR3 bases: TGTGCCAGCAGCTTTCAAGGGGGCTACAATTCACCCCTCCACTTT. Full variable domain (outside the CDR3, taken from reference TRBV7-3 and TRBJ1-6): GAGVSQTPSNKVTEKGKYVELRCDPISGHTALYWYRQSLGQGPEFLIYFQGTGAADDSGLPNDRFFAVRPEGSVSTLKIQRTERGDSAVYLCASSFQGGYNSPLHFGNGTRLTVT.